The 28 T cell receptor beta chains below were found in one sample sequenced in a study of Ad26.COV2.S vaccination and SARS-CoV-2 variants. The table came from immunoSEQ multiplex PCR; TCRdb's copy has only in-frame clones and leaves some out. Of hundreds of thousands of clones in the sample, roughly 90% were seen once. Noted treatment: about 20 received Ad26.COV2.S at low or high dose, single or two shots; roughly five received placebo; per-sample allocation not given. Sampling occurred on day 63 after the first vaccine or placebo injection. This specimen was peripheral blood, taken in a trial of Ad26.COV2.S vaccine versus placebo. The receptors were gathered from a person between 18 and 59 years old who received the Ad26.COV2.S COVID-19 vaccine or a placebo.

V is TRBV20-1 and J is TRBJ1-6, with D hard to call. Germline values: CDR1 DFQATT, CDR2 SNEGSKA (reference sequence). The CDR3 consists of 8 residues. Trimming took off 7 bases at V and 10 bases at J, with 2 bases between the two ends. The CDR3 sequence: CSESPLHF. Here the CDR3 DNA reads TGCAGTGAATCACCCCTCCACTTT.

This chain uses TRBV7-9 with TRBJ2-2; D might be TRBD2 (5 bases). V was cut by 3 bases and J by 1 base, with 15 bases left in between. Per the germline V gene, CDR1 is SEHNR and CDR2 is FQNEAQ (reference sequence). The CDR3 contains 17 residues. The CDR3: CASSFFGGGGNTGELFF. In DNA form, the CDR3 reads TGTGCCAGCAGCTTTTTTGGCGGAGGAGGGAACACCGGGGAGCTGTTTTTT.

The chain recombines TRBV6-5 with TRBJ1-1, with TRBD1 matching over 10 bases. Trimming cost V 6 bases and J 2 bases; bases outside gene matches: 3. This CDR3 is built from 14 residues. Per germline, CDR1 MNHEY and CDR2 SVGAGI. This CDR3 reads CASRRDRGNTEAFF. The CDR3 region has the DNA TGTGCCAGCAGGCGGGACAGGGGCAACACTGAAGCTTTCTTT.

This clone was detected only once. The chain joins TRBV6-5 to TRBJ1-3; 7 positions agree with TRBD1. Germline CDR1 and CDR2: MNHEY and SVGAGI. With 0 bases clipped from V and 2 bases from J, the junction kept 4 bases outside the gene matches. This CDR3 region has 16 residues. The CDR3 DNA is TGTGCCAGCAGTTACTCGACCGGGACAGCTGGAAACACCATATATTTT. This gives the protein CASSYSTGTAGNTIYF.

The V and J genes are TRBV21-1 and TRBJ2-2; the table calls TRBD2, which could not be checked here. TRBV21-1 has pseudogene status. The CDR3 length is 18 residues. CDR3 in amino acids: CASSPRGTSGPNTGELFF. CDR3 sequence (DNA): TGTGCCAGCAGCCCTAGGGGGACTAGCGGGCCGAACACCGGGGAGCTGTTTTTT.

V usage is TRBV19 and J usage is TRBJ2-1; 10 bases map to TRBD1. V dropped 0 bases and J dropped 7; count of bases not matched to a gene: 6. CDR3 length: 16 amino acids. Germline V CDR1 and CDR2: LNHDA, SQIVND (reference sequence). CDR3 residues: CASSIEAGTGANEQFF. The CDR3 coding sequence is TGTGCCAGTAGTATAGAAGCCGGGACAGGGGCAAATGAGCAGTTCTTC.

The chain has TRBV5-1 and TRBJ1-5; D gene unclear. The CDR3 is 15 residues long. Germline lookup yields CDR1 SGHRS and CDR2 YFSETQ. Trimming cost V 0 bases and J 0 bases, with 7 bases left between them. CDR3: CASSLADPSNQPQHF. The DNA for the CDR3 is TGCGCCAGCAGCTTGGCAGACCCTAGCAATCAGCCCCAGCATTTT.

V usage is TRBV18 and J usage is TRBJ1-3; maybe TRBD1 (5 bases). Germline CDR1 reads KGHSH; CDR2 reads LQKENI. This CDR3 is 15 amino acids long. V was pared by 3 bases and J by 3 bases, with 12 bases between. CDR3 DNA: TGTGCCAGCTCACCTAATCAGGGCATTGGAAACACCATATATTTT. Translation gives CASSPNQGIGNTIYF.

The chain combines TRBV7-9 with TRBJ1-5; D not resolved. V shed 1 base and J shed 4 bases, with 8 bases lying between them. Germline values: CDR1 SEHNR, CDR2 FQNEAQ (reference sequence). The CDR3 has 14 amino acids. The CDR3 sequence is CASSLDGRNQPQHF. The CDR3 bases are TGTGCCAGCAGCTTAGATGGGAGGAATCAGCCCCAGCATTTT.

The chain uses TRBV27 and TRBJ2-3; TRBD2 matches 10 bases. CDR1 is MNHEY and CDR2 is SMNVEV in the germline V gene (reference sequence). The CDR3 length is 16 residues. J gave up 4 bases and V 2 bases, and 6 bases lay outside the gene matches. The CDR3 protein is CASSLLRAGGSDTQYF. The CDR3 nucleotides are TGTGCCAGCAGTTTACTTCGAGCGGGGGGGTCAGATACGCAGTATTTT.

This chain uses TRBV2 with TRBJ1-1; no reliable D call. This CDR3 contains 13 residues. The germline V and J ends were trimmed by 6 bases and 2 bases, with 10 bases remaining between them. Germline lookup yields CDR1 SNHLY and CDR2 FYNNEI. The CDR3 loop is CASSLYGNTEAFF. The CDR3 DNA reads as TGTGCCAGCAGCCTGTATGGTAACACTGAAGCTTTCTTT.

The V gene is TRBV27, the J gene TRBJ2-3; 7 nucleotides agree with TRBD2. V lost 8 bases to trimming and J lost 5 bases; unmatched junction nucleotides: 7. The germline CDR1 and CDR2 sequences are MNHEY and SMNVEV (reference sequence). CDR3 length: 13 amino acids. This chain's CDR3 is CASAYREVDTQYF. The CDR3 DNA reads as TGTGCCAGCGCGTACCGGGAGGTAGATACGCAGTATTTT.

The gene calls are TRBV30 and TRBJ1-5; TRBD1 might be the D (5 bases). Per germline, CDR1 GTSNPN and CDR2 SVGIG (reference sequence). V lost 2 bases and J lost 3, with 8 bases in between. CDR3 length equals 13 residues. As DNA, the CDR3 is TGTGCCTGGAGTTCCGGACACAATCAGCCCCAGCATTTT. This sequence encodes CAWSSGHNQPQHF.

V gene TRBV2 combines with J gene TRBJ1-5, with a tentative D call TRBD1 (6 bases). Germline V gene sequence: CDR1 SNHLY, CDR2 FYNNEI. This CDR3 region has 18 residues. Deletions cut 0 bases from V and 2 bases from J, with 17 bases between. This CDR3 reads CASSEAGHLVVGNQPQHF. The CDR3 nucleotides are TGTGCCAGCAGTGAAGCGGGACACCTGGTTGTCGGCAATCAGCCCCAGCATTTT.

The V gene is TRBV10-3, the J gene TRBJ2-5; maybe TRBD1 (6 bases). Germline V lookup: CDR1 ENHRY, CDR2 SYGVKD. Trimming took 11 bases from V and 0 from J, leaving 13 bases between them. The CDR3 runs 13 residues. The CDR3: CAAGQKYQETQYF. The CDR3 DNA reads as TGTGCCGCCGGACAGAAGTACCAAGAGACCCAGTACTTC.

This chain connects TRBV5-1 to TRBJ2-6; D perhaps matches TRBD1 (6 bases). CDR1 is SGHRS, CDR2 YFSETQ, per germline. Deletions cut 0 bases from V and 0 bases from J, with 16 bases between. The CDR3 has 19 amino acids. The CDR3 loop reads CASSLGFQGPDSGANVLTF. The CDR3 DNA reads TGCGCCAGCAGCTTGGGTTTTCAGGGGCCCGACTCTGGGGCCAACGTCCTGACTTTC.

The chain is built from TRBV9 and TRBJ1-6, with TRBD1 matching 10 bases. The CDR3 extends over 16 amino acids. Germline V CDR1 and CDR2: SGDLS, YYNGEE. J lost 9 bases, V lost 4 bases, and 10 bases had no gene match. The chain's CDR3 is CASSSAGTGVSSPLHF. The CDR3, as DNA: TGTGCCAGCAGCTCGGCGGGGACAGGGGTTTCTTCACCCCTCCACTTT.

The chain joins TRBV24-1 to TRBJ1-2; no definite D call. CDR1 and CDR2 (germline): KGHDR, SFDVKD. Trimming took off 4 bases at V and 8 bases at J, with 7 bases between the two ends. This CDR3 region has 11 residues. The CDR3 loop is CATSEGKGYTF. The CDR3 region has the DNA TGTGCCACCAGTGAAGGGAAAGGCTACACCTTC.

J is TRBJ1-1 and V is TRBV7-9; D is unresolved. V lost 9 bases, J lost 0 bases, and 8 bases lay in between. This CDR3 has 12 residues. CDR1 is SEHNR, CDR2 FQNEAQ, per germline (reference sequence). The CDR3 DNA reads TGTGCCAGTAGCGGGGTGAACACTGAAGCTTTCTTT. Its translation: CASSGVNTEAFF.

The J gene is TRBJ1-5, the V gene TRBV6-2 or TRBV6-3; 8 bases match TRBD1. This CDR3 is built from 14 residues. CDR1 and CDR2 (germline): MNHEY, SVGEGT. With V trimmed by 6 bases and J by 6 bases, 7 bases remained unmatched. CDR3 sequence: CASSQTGAGQPQHF. The CDR3 nucleotides are TGTGCCAGCAGCCAGACAGGGGCGGGTCAGCCCCAGCATTTT.

J is TRBJ1-1 and V is TRBV18; 7 bases map to TRBD1. CDR3 length: 15 residues. The germline V gene has CDR1 KGHSH and CDR2 LQKENI. Losses at the gene ends were 0 bases for V and 3 bases for J; bases not matched to a gene: 4. In DNA, the CDR3 is TGTGCCAGCTCACCACCCGGTGGGACAGACACTGAAGCTTTCTTT. Amino acid sequence: CASSPPGGTDTEAFF.

The CDR3 DNA reads as TGTGCCAGCAGCTTGGCCCGAAATACGAATTCGTTCTTC. This translates into CASSLARNTNSFF. The chain has TRBV5-4 and TRBJ2-1; no firm D call. V was trimmed by 0 bases and J by 15 bases, leaving 16 bases between them. Germline V gene sequence: CDR1 SGHNT, CDR2 YYREEE (reference sequence). The CDR3 totals 13 residues. Filled out from reference TRBV5-4 and TRBJ2-1, the complete variable domain reads ETGVTQSPTHLIKTRGQQVTLRCSSQSGHNTVSWYQQALGQGPQFIFQYYREEENGRGNFPPRFSGLQFPNYSSELNVNALELDDSALYLCASSLARNTNSFFGPGTRLTVL.

The gene calls are TRBV6-5 and TRBJ2-5; TRBD1 is a possible D gene (5 bases). V lost 2 bases to trimming and J lost 7 bases, with 20 bases between them. The germline V gene has CDR1 MNHEY and CDR2 SVGAGI. This CDR3 spans 16 amino acids. The DNA for the CDR3 is TGTGCCAGCAGTTACACCATGGTCCAGGCGCAGGGGACCCAGTACTTC. It is translated as CASSYTMVQAQGTQYF.

The J gene is TRBJ2-3, the V gene TRBV5-6; D perhaps matches TRBD1 (6 bases). The germline V and J ends were trimmed by 2 bases and 4 bases, with 8 bases remaining between them. Germline V lookup: CDR1 SGHDT, CDR2 YYEEEE. This CDR3 has 13 residues. The CDR3 bases are TGTGCCAGCAGCTTTGCAGGGGCAGATACGCAGTATTTT. It codes for CASSFAGADTQYF.

The V call is TRBV7-3, the J call TRBJ2-3, with TRBD2 as a possible D gene (7 bases). V gave up 3 bases and J gave up 1 base, with 11 bases separating them. Germline V gene lookup returns CDR1 SGHTA and CDR2 FQGTGA. This CDR3 comprises 15 residues. In DNA, the CDR3 is TGTGCCAGCAGCTTCGGGGGGCTTGGCACAGATACGCAGTATTTT. Protein sequence: CASSFGGLGTDTQYF. Combining the CDR3 with reference TRBV7-3 and TRBJ2-3 gives the whole variable domain GAGVSQTPSNKVTEKGKYVELRCDPISGHTALYWYRQSLGQGPEFLIYFQGTGAADDSGLPNDRFFAVRPEGSVSTLKIQRTERGDSAVYLCASSFGGLGTDTQYFGPGTRLTVL.

The genes are TRBV5-1 and TRBJ2-1; 8 bases agree with TRBD1. In germline, CDR1 is SGHRS, CDR2 YFSETQ. The CDR3 spans 16 residues. V gave up 1 base and J gave up 3 bases; unmatched junction bases: 6. As DNA, the CDR3 is TGCGCCAGCAGCTTGTGGGCAGGGGGCAACTACAATGAGCAGTTCTTC. Its protein product is CASSLWAGGNYNEQFF.

The chain employs TRBV7-9 and TRBJ2-3, with 7 bases that match TRBD2. Germline-derived CDR1 and CDR2 are SEHNR and FQNEAQ (reference sequence). With V trimmed by 3 bases and J by 3 bases, 3 bases remained unmatched. CDR3 length: 14 amino acids. The CDR3 reads CASSFGRGTDTQYF. CDR3 bases: TGTGCCAGCAGCTTTGGGCGGGGGACAGATACGCAGTATTTT.

This clone turned up a few times. J is TRBJ1-6 and V is TRBV13; 9 bases fit TRBD1. CDR3 length: 17 amino acids. V lost 2 bases and J lost 3; bases outside the gene matches: 5. CDR1 PRHDT and CDR2 FYEKMQ come from the germline V gene (reference sequence). The CDR3 sequence: CASSLRTGDSYNSPLHF. The CDR3 nucleotides are TGTGCCAGCAGCTTAAGGACAGGGGATAGCTATAATTCACCCCTCCACTTT.